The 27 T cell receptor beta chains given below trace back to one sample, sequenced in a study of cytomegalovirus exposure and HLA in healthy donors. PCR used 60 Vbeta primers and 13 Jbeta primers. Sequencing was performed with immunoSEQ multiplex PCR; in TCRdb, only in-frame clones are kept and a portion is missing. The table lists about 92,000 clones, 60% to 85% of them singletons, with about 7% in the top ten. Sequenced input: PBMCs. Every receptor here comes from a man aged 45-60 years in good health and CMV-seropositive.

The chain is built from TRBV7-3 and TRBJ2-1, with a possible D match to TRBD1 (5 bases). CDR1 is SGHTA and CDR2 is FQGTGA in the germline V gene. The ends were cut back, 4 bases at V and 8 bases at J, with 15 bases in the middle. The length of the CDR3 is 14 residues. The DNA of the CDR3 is TGTGCCAGCAGCTCCAGGGAAGGTGGGGATGAGCAGTTCTTC. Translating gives CASSSREGGDEQFF.

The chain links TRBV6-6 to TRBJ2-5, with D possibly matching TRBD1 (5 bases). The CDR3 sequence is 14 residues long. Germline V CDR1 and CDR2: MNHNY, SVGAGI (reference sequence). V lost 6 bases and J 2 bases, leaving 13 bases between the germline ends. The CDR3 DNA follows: TGTGCCAGCAGACCCGACAGACCGCAAGAGACCCAGTACTTC. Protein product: CASRPDRPQETQYF.

The DNA of the CDR3 is TGTGCCTGGGGACAGCGAGGAGCAGATACGCAGTATTTT. Residues: CAWGQRGADTQYF. The chain links TRBV30 to TRBJ2-3; D might be TRBD1 (6 bases). The CDR3 has 13 residues. CDR1 is GTSNPN, CDR2 SVGIG, per germline (reference sequence). Trimming took 5 bases from V and 4 from J, leaving 13 bases between them.

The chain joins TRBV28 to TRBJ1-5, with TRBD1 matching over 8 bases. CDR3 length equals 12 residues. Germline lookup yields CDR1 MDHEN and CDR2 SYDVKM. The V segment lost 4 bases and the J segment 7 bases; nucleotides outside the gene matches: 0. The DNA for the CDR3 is TGTGCCAGCAGTTACAGGGGGCAGCCCCAGCATTTT. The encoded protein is CASSYRGQPQHF. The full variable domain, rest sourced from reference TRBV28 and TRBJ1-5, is DVKVTQSSRYLVKRTGEKVFLECVQDMDHENMFWYRQDPGLGLRLIYFSYDVKMKEKGDIPEGYSVSREKKERFSLILESASTNQTSMYLCASSYRGQPQHFGDGTRLSIL.

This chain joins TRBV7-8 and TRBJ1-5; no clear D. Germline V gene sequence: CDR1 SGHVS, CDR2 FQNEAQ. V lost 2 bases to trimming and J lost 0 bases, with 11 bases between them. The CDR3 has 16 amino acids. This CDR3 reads CASSLMSRISNQPQHF. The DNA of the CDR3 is TGTGCCAGCAGCTTAATGAGCAGGATTAGCAATCAGCCCCAGCATTTT.

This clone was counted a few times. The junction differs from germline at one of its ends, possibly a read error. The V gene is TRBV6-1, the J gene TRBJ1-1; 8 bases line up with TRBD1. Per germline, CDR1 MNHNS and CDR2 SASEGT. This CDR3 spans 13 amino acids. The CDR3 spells CAGRTGTTVEAFF. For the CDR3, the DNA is TGTGCCGGCAGGACAGGGACCACAGTTGAAGCTTTCTTT.

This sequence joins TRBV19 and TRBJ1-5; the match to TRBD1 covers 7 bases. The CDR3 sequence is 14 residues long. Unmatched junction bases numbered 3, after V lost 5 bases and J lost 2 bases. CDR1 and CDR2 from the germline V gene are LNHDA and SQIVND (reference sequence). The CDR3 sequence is CASSRTGGNQPQHF. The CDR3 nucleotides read TGTGCCAGTAGTCGAACAGGGGGCAATCAGCCCCAGCATTTT. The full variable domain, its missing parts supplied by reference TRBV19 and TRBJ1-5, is DGGITQSPKYLFRKEGQNVTLSCEQNLNHDAMYWYRQDPGQGLRLIYYSQIVNDFQKGDIAEGYSVSREKKESFPLTVTSAQKNPTAFYLCASSRTGGNQPQHFGDGTRLSIL.

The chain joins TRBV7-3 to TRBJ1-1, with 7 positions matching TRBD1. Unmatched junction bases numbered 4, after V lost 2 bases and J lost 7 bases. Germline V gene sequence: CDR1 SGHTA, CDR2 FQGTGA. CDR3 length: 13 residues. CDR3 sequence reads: CASSLGSGGEAFF. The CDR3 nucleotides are TGTGCCAGCAGCTTAGGGTCAGGGGGTGAAGCTTTCTTT.

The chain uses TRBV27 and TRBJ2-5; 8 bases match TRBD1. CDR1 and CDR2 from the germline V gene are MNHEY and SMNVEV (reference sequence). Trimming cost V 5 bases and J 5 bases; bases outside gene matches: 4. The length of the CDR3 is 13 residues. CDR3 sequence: CASSMTGVETQYF. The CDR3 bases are TGTGCCAGCAGTATGACAGGGGTGGAGACCCAGTACTTC.

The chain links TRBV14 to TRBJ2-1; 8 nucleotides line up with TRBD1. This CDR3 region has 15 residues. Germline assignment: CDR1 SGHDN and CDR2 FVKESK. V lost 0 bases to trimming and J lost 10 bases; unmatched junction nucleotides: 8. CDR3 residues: CASSQELISGGEQFF. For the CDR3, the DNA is TGTGCCAGCAGCCAAGAATTGATCTCAGGGGGCGAGCAGTTCTTC.

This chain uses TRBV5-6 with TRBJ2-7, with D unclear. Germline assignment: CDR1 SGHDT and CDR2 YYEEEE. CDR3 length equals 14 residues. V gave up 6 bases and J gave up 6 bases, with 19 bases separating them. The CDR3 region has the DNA TGTGCCAGCAACAAGAAATACAGTGGGCTCGAGCAGTACTTC. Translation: CASNKKYSGLEQYF.

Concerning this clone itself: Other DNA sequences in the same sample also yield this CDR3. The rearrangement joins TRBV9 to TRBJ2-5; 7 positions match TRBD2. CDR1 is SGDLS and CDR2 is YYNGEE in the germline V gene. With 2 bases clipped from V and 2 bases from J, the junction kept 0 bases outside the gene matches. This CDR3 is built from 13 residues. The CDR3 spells CASSVGGQETQYF. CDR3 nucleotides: TGTGCCAGCAGCGTGGGGGGGCAAGAGACCCAGTACTTC.

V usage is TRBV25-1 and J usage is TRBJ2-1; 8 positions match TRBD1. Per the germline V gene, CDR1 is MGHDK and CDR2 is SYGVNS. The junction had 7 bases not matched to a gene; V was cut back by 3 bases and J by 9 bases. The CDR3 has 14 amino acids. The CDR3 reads CASSDADRDCEQFF. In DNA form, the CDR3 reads TGTGCCAGCAGTGACGCGGACAGGGATTGTGAGCAGTTCTTC.

CDR3 in DNA: TGTGCCAGCTCACCACTTAACCTAAACACTGAAGCTTTCTTT. Translation gives CASSPLNLNTEAFF. V and J are TRBV18 and TRBJ1-1, with no clear D. The germline V gene has CDR1 KGHSH and CDR2 LQKENI. This CDR3 is built from 14 residues. V dropped 1 base and J dropped 2 bases, with 8 bases sitting between them. Filled out from reference TRBV18 and TRBJ1-1, the complete variable domain reads NAGVMQNPRHLVRRRGQEARLRCSPMKGHSHVYWYRQLPEEGLKFMVYLQKENIIDESGMPKERFSAEFPKEGPSILRIQQVVRGDSAAYFCASSPLNLNTEAFFGQGTRLTVV.

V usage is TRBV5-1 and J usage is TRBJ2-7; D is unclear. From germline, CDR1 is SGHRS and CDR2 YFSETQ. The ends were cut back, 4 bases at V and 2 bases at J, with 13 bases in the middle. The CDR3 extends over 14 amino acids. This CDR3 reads CASSLQPETYEQYF. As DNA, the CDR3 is TGCGCCAGCAGCCTTCAACCAGAAACCTACGAGCAGTACTTC.

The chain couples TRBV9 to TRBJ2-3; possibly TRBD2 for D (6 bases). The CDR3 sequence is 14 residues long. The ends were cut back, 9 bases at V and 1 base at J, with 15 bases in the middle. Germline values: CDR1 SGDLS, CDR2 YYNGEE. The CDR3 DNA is TGTGCCACCGCCGCGGGACTCCGCACAGATACGCAGTATTTT. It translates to CATAAGLRTDTQYF.

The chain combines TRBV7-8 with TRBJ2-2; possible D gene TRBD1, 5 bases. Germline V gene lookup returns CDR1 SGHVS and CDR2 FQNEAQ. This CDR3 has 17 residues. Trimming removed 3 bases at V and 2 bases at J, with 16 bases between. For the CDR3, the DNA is TGTGCCAGCAGCTTCTTAAAACGCCAGGGAAACACCGGGGAGCTGTTTTTT. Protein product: CASSFLKRQGNTGELFF. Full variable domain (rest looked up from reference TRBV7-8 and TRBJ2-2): GAGVSQSPRYKVAKRGQDVALRCDPISGHVSLFWYQQALGQGPEFLTYFQNEAQLDKSGLPSDRFFAERPEGSVSTLKIQRTQQEDSAVYLCASSFLKRQGNTGELFFGEGSRLTVL.

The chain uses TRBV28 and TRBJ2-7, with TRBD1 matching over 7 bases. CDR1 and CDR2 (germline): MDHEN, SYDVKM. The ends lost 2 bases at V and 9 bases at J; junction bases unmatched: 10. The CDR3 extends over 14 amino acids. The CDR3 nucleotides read TGTGCCAGCAGTTTACCCCCGACAGGGAAGGGGCAGTACTTC. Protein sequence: CASSLPPTGKGQYF. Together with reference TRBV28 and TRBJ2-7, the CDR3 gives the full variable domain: DVKVTQSSRYLVKRTGEKVFLECVQDMDHENMFWYRQDPGLGLRLIYFSYDVKMKEKGDIPEGYSVSREKKERFSLILESASTNQTSMYLCASSLPPTGKGQYFGPGTRLTVT.

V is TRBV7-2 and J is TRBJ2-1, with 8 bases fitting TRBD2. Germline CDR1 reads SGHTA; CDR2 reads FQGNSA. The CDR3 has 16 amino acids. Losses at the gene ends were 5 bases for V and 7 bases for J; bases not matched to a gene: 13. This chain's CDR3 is CASSREASGGMNEQFF. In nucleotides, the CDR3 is TGTGCCAGCAGCAGAGAGGCAAGCGGGGGTATGAATGAGCAGTTCTTC.

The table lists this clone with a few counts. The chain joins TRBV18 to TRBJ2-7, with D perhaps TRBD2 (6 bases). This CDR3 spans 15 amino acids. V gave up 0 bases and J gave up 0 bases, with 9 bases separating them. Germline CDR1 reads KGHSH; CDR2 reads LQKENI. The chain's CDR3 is CASSPPAGSSYEQYF. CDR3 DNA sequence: TGTGCCAGCTCACCACCGGCGGGGAGCTCCTACGAGCAGTACTTC.

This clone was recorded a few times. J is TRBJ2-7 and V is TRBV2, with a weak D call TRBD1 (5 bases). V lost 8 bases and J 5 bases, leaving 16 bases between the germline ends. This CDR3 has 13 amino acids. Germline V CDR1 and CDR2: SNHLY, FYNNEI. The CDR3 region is CASGLGRVNEQYF. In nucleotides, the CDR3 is TGTGCCAGCGGCCTCGGCAGGGTCAACGAGCAGTACTTC. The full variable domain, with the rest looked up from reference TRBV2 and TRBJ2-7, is EPEVTQTPSHQVTQMGQEVILRCVPISNHLYFYWYRQILGQKVEFLVSFYNNEISEKSEIFDDQFSVERPDGSNFTLKIRSTKLEDSAMYFCASGLGRVNEQYFGPGTRLTVT.

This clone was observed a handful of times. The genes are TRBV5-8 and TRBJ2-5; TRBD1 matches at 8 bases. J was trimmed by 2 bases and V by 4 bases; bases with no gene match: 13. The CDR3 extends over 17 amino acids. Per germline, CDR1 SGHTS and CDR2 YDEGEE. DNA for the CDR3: TGTGCCAGCAGCCTGGGACGAGGGACAGGAGTACAAGAGACCCAGTACTTC. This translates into CASSLGRGTGVQETQYF.

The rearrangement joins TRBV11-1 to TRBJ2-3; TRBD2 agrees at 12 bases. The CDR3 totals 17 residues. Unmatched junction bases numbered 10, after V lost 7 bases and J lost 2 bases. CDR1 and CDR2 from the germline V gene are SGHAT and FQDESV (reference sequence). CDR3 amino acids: CASTWGSSGGVTDTQYF. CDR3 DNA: TGTGCCAGCACCTGGGGGTCTAGCGGGGGGGTCACAGATACGCAGTATTTT.

CDR3 amino acids: CSAQQNTEAFF. CDR3 nucleotide sequence: TGCAGTGCTCAACAGAACACTGAAGCTTTCTTT. The chain uses TRBV20-1 and TRBJ1-1; D is uncertain. Germline V gene lookup returns CDR1 DFQATT and CDR2 SNEGSKA (reference sequence). The V gene lost 5 bases and the J gene lost 1 base, with 5 bases spanning the gap. The CDR3 consists of 11 residues.

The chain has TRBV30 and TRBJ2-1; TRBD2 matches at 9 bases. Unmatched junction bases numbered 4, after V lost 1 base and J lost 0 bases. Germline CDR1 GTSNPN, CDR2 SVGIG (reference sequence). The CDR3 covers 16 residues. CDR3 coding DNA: TGTGCCTGGAGTGGGACTAGCGCCAACTCCTACAATGAGCAGTTCTTC. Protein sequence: CAWSGTSANSYNEQFF. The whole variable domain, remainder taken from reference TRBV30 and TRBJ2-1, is SQTIHQWPATLVQPVGSPLSLECTVEGTSNPNLYWYRQAAGRGLQLLFYSVGIGQISSEVPQNLSASRPQDRQFILSSKKLLLSDSGFYLCAWSGTSANSYNEQFFGPGTRLTVL.

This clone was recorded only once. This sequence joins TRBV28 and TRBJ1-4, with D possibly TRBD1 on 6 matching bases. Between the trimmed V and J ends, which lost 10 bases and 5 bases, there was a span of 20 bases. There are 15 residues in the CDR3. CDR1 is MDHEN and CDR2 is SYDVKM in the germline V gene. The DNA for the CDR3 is TGTGCCACCCAGCGACCACAGGGAAGGAATGAAAAACTGTTTTTT. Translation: CATQRPQGRNEKLFF. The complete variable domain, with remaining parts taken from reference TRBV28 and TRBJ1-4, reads DVKVTQSSRYLVKRTGEKVFLECVQDMDHENMFWYRQDPGLGLRLIYFSYDVKMKEKGDIPEGYSVSREKKERFSLILESASTNQTSMYLCATQRPQGRNEKLFFGSGTQLSVL.

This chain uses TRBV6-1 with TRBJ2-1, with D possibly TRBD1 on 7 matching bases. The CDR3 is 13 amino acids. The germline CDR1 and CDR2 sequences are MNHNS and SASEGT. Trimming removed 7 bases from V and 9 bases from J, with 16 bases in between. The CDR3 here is CASIPGGLCEQFF. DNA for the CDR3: TGTGCCAGCATCCCAGGGGGGCTTTGTGAGCAGTTCTTC.